The next 21 T cell receptor beta chains were all read from a single sample in a study of blood T cell repertoires in COVID-19. Data came from immunoSEQ multiplex PCR; TCRdb stores just in-frame clones and leaves some out. The sample has more than 200,000 clones; about 82% are singletons. Sequenced: peripheral blood. These receptor sequences come from a woman of 80 years or more with acute or convalescent COVID-19.

The chain is built from TRBV7-2 and TRBJ2-1; D is perhaps TRBD2 (5 bases). With 0 bases removed from V and 3 bases from J, the gap between germline ends came to 9 bases. Per the germline V gene, CDR1 is SGHTA and CDR2 is FQGNSA. The CDR3 spans 15 residues. The CDR3 DNA reads as TGTGCCAGCAGCTTAGCAGCGGCCGTCTACAATGAGCAGTTCTTC. Amino acid sequence: CASSLAAAVYNEQFF.

This clone was observed once. The CDR3 reads CAWGGQGLSQPQHF. DNA of the CDR3: TGTGCCTGGGGAGGACAGGGTCTATCTCAGCCCCAGCATTTT. The V gene is TRBV28, the J gene TRBJ1-5; 8 positions agree with TRBD1. V lost 11 bases, J lost 6 bases, and 12 bases stayed unmatched. Germline V CDR1 and CDR2: MDHEN, SYDVKM. This CDR3 contains 14 residues.

This chain connects TRBV6-6 to TRBJ1-4; D may be TRBD1 (5 bases). The germline CDR1 and CDR2 sequences are MNHNY and SVGAGI (reference sequence). V dropped 4 bases and J dropped 7 bases, with 10 bases sitting between them. The CDR3 is 13 amino acids. The CDR3 spells CASSSTGSEKLFF. The CDR3 coding sequence is TGTGCCAGCAGTTCAACAGGTAGTGAAAAACTGTTTTTT.

The sample holds one count of this clone. V is TRBV28 and J is TRBJ2-1; TRBD2 aligns across 12 bases. V was pared by 6 bases and J by 8 bases, with 2 bases of the junction left unmatched. The germline V gene has CDR1 MDHEN and CDR2 SYDVKM. There are 13 residues in the CDR3. Written as DNA, the CDR3 is TGTGCCAGCAGGCTAGCGGGAGGGGATGAGCAGTTCTTC. It specifies CASRLAGGDEQFF.

This chain's CDR3 is CASSPGQGGYNEQFF. The CDR3 DNA is TGTGCCAGCAGCCCTGGACAGGGTGGCTACAATGAGCAGTTCTTC. The chain recombines TRBV6-6 with TRBJ2-1; 8 nucleotides align to TRBD1. Germline V lookup: CDR1 MNHNY, CDR2 SVGAGI (reference sequence). J lost 3 bases, V lost 6 bases, and 7 bases had no gene match. The CDR3 sequence is 15 residues long.

The V and J genes are TRBV7-3 and TRBJ1-1; D call uncertain. The V and J ends lost 5 bases and 3 bases respectively, with 13 bases between them. Germline values: CDR1 SGHTA, CDR2 FQGTGA. The CDR3 runs to 14 residues. The DNA for the CDR3 is TGTGCCAGCAGCCCCGATGGGCGGGACACTGAAGCTTTCTTT. Amino acids: CASSPDGRDTEAFF.

The chain combines TRBV3-1 (or the pseudogene TRBV3-2) with TRBJ1-2, with TRBD1 matching over 7 bases. Trimming took 1 base from V and 3 from J; bases not matched to a gene: 2. In germline, CDR1 is LGHDT, CDR2 YNNKEL (reference sequence). This CDR3 region has 14 residues. CDR3 amino acids: CASSQADRDYGYTF. The CDR3 bases are TGTGCCAGCAGCCAAGCCGACAGGGACTATGGCTACACCTTC.

The rearrangement links TRBV12-3 or TRBV12-4 to TRBJ1-4, with TRBD1 as a possible D gene (5 bases). The CDR3 has 13 residues. V lost 5 bases, J lost 8 bases, and 12 bases lay in between. Here the CDR3 reads CASSVDSEEKLFF. The DNA for the CDR3 is TGTGCCAGCAGTGTTGACAGTGAGGAAAAACTGTTTTTT.

The chain has TRBV5-1 and TRBJ1-4; no clear D gene. The CDR3 runs to 14 residues. Between the trimmed V and J ends, which lost 1 base and 6 bases, there was a span of 10 bases. Germline V CDR1 and CDR2: SGHRS, YFSETQ. The CDR3 DNA follows: TGCGCCAGCAGCTTGACACAGAGGGATGAAAAACTGTTTTTT. Translating it yields CASSLTQRDEKLFF.

The chain couples TRBV9 to TRBJ2-7, with TRBD1 as a possible D gene (6 bases). The CDR3 runs to 15 residues. Germline assignment: CDR1 SGDLS and CDR2 YYNGEE. The V end was cut by 0 bases, the J end by 0 bases, with 10 bases between. The CDR3 loop is CASSVDEGVSYEQYF. The CDR3 coding sequence is TGTGCCAGCAGCGTAGACGAGGGGGTCTCCTACGAGCAGTACTTC.

CDR3 loop: CASSDTVQDEQFF. The CDR3 coding sequence is TGTGCCAGCAGCGACACCGTGCAGGATGAGCAGTTCTTC. V usage is TRBV6-6 and J usage is TRBJ2-1; D remains ambiguous. The V and J ends lost 6 bases and 8 bases respectively, with 14 bases between them. Germline V gene sequence: CDR1 MNHNY, CDR2 SVGAGI (reference sequence). The length of the CDR3 is 13 residues.

This clone appeared a few times. J is TRBJ2-4 and V is TRBV6-4, with TRBD1 matching over 9 bases. The CDR3 spans 14 residues. CDR1 is MRHNA and CDR2 is SNTAGT in the germline V gene. V lost 5 bases to trimming and J lost 6 bases; unmatched junction nucleotides: 5. The chain's CDR3 is CASSQTGGGNIQYF. CDR3 DNA sequence: TGTGCCAGCAGTCAGACAGGGGGTGGAAACATTCAGTACTTC.

The genes are TRBV27 and TRBJ2-2; 14 nucleotides align to TRBD2. From germline, CDR1 is MNHEY and CDR2 SMNVEV (reference sequence). Trimming removed 7 bases from V and 8 bases from J; junction bases left unmatched: 21. This CDR3 has 20 amino acids. The CDR3 DNA reads as TGTGCCAGCACCAGAAGACTAGCGGGAGGGAGGGCCTACGCATTGGGGGAGCTGTTTTTT. Residues: CASTRRLAGGRAYALGELFF.

V gene TRBV6-1 combines with J gene TRBJ1-1; the D gene is possibly TRBD1 (5 bases). This CDR3 contains 15 residues. V was trimmed by 3 bases and J by 4 bases, leaving 15 bases between them. The germline V gene encodes CDR1 MNHNS and CDR2 SASEGT. Here the CDR3 reads CASSENPGVGTEAFF. The CDR3, as DNA: TGTGCCAGCAGTGAGAATCCGGGGGTAGGCACTGAAGCTTTCTTT.

The CDR3 loop is CASSNRQGLNYGYTF. The CDR3 DNA reads TGTGCCAGCAGCAATCGACAGGGGTTAAACTATGGCTACACCTTC. This sequence joins TRBV7-2 and TRBJ1-2; 8 nucleotides align to TRBD1. There are 15 residues in the CDR3. V was pared by 5 bases and J by 2 bases, with 7 bases of the junction left unmatched. Germline loops: CDR1 SGHTA, CDR2 FQGNSA.

The CDR3 DNA is TGTGCCAGCACTAGCGGGGGGCGGGATACGCAGTATTTT. It yields the protein CASTSGGRDTQYF. J is TRBJ2-3 and V is TRBV7-2; 11 nucleotides align to TRBD2. The V and J ends lost 7 bases and 6 bases, in that order; junction bases with no gene match: 3. Germline assignment: CDR1 SGHTA and CDR2 FQGNSA. This CDR3 has 13 amino acids.

The rearrangement uses TRBV7-8 and TRBJ1-5; TRBD1 is a possible D gene (5 bases). The V end lost 1 base, the J end lost 0 bases, and 10 bases lay between the germline ends. The CDR3 is 16 residues long. Per the germline V gene, CDR1 is SGHVS and CDR2 is FQNEAQ. The CDR3 DNA sequence: TGTGCCAGCAGCTTAGGGGGGGGATATAGCAATCAGCCCCAGCATTTT. Translation gives CASSLGGGYSNQPQHF.

V gene TRBV19 combines with J gene TRBJ1-5; 7 bases align to TRBD1. The germline CDR1 and CDR2 sequences are LNHDA and SQIVND (reference sequence). The CDR3 sequence is 13 residues long. V shed 7 bases, J shed 5 bases, and the junction held 5 bases outside the gene matches. CDR3 nucleotides: TGTGCCAGTACCTTAGACAGGGATCAGCCCCAGCATTTT. The encoded protein is CASTLDRDQPQHF.

V and J are TRBV13 and TRBJ1-1; D is undetermined. CDR1 and CDR2 from the germline V gene are PRHDT and FYEKMQ (reference sequence). This CDR3 region has 13 residues. V was shortened by 5 bases and J by 4 bases, with 11 bases between the two germline ends. The CDR3 DNA follows: TGTGCCAGCAGCCCCGAGACGGGCACTGAAGCTTTCTTT. This encodes CASSPETGTEAFF.

This chain links TRBV11-1 with TRBJ2-1, with 8 bases aligning to TRBD1. Germline CDR1 and CDR2: SGHAT and FQDESV (reference sequence). The J segment lost 8 bases and the V segment lost 4 bases, leaving 10 bases of the junction unmatched. The CDR3 runs 15 residues. The CDR3 spells CASSSRTGSNDEQFF. The CDR3 nucleotides read TGTGCCAGCAGCTCCCGGACAGGGAGTAACGATGAGCAGTTCTTC.

The chain combines TRBV5-8 with TRBJ1-2; no firm D call. CDR1 and CDR2 (germline): SGHTS, YDEGEE. The CDR3 spans 13 residues. The V gene lost 4 bases and the J gene lost 3 bases, with 10 bases spanning the gap. CDR3 nucleotides: TGTGCCAGCAGCCCACAGCATTACTATGGCTACACCTTC. Residues: CASSPQHYYGYTF. The whole variable domain, filled in from reference TRBV5-8 and TRBJ1-2, reads EAGVTQSPTHLIKTRGQQATLRCSPISGHTSVYWYQQALGLGLQFLLWYDEGEERNRGNFPPRFSGRQFPNYSSELNVNALELEDSALYLCASSPQHYYGYTFGSGTRLTVV.